These 11 T cell receptor beta chains were sequenced from one sample in a study of blood T cell repertoires in COVID-19. Produced via immunoSEQ multiplex PCR; TCRdb's table is partial and in-frame only. The table shows approximately 83,000 clones, with nearly 90% occurring only once. Sample: peripheral blood. Receptor source: a man aged 70-80 years with acute or convalescent COVID-19.

This chain links TRBV14 with TRBJ2-1; TRBD2 agrees at 11 bases. This CDR3 is built from 16 residues. The trim removed 5 bases at V and 14 bases at J, leaving 17 bases unmatched. Per germline, CDR1 SGHDN and CDR2 FVKESK. The CDR3 spells CASSYLTGTSGKVKFF. DNA for the CDR3: TGTGCCAGCAGCTACCTTACCGGGACTAGCGGAAAAGTTAAGTTCTTC.

The chain links TRBV4-1 to TRBJ2-2, with 9 nucleotides matching TRBD2. The trim removed 4 bases at V and 4 bases at J, leaving 4 bases unmatched. Germline loops: CDR1 MGHRA, CDR2 YSYEKL. This CDR3 comprises 15 residues. The CDR3 DNA sequence: TGCGCCAGCAGCCGAGGCGGGAGGGGCACCGGGGAGCTGTTTTTT. Protein product: CASSRGGRGTGELFF.

V usage is TRBV30 and J usage is TRBJ2-5; 12 bases are shared with TRBD2. Trimming took 0 bases from V and 4 from J; bases not matched to a gene: 9. Germline V lookup: CDR1 GTSNPN, CDR2 SVGIG (reference sequence). The CDR3 is 17 residues long. The CDR3 bases are TGTGCCTGGAGTGTACCCTGGGCTAGCGGGGGGGTAGAGACCCAGTACTTC. Translating gives CAWSVPWASGGVETQYF.

The genes are TRBV5-1 and TRBJ2-7, with TRBD1 identical over 9 bases. This CDR3 has 16 residues. Germline V gene lookup returns CDR1 SGHRS and CDR2 YFSETQ. V trimming: 2 bases; J trimming: 0 bases; junction bases outside the gene matches: 6. The CDR3 coding sequence is TGCGCCAGCAGCTTCTACAGGACAGGGGACTCCTACGAGCAGTACTTC. Protein: CASSFYRTGDSYEQYF.

Only one count was recorded for this clone. V and J are TRBV21-1 and TRBJ2-2; TRBD2 reflects the table's D call only, with no check against the DNA. TRBV21-1 counts as a pseudogene. The CDR3 loop spans 19 amino acids. CDR3 loop: CASSKGPPGRGPNTGELFF. The CDR3 coding sequence is TGTGCCAGCAGCAAAGGGCCCCCAGGGAGGGGTCCGAACACCGGGGAGCTGTTTTTT.

The gene calls are TRBV30 and TRBJ2-2, with D possibly matching TRBD1 (6 bases). This CDR3 region has 15 residues. The germline V gene has CDR1 GTSNPN and CDR2 SVGIG (reference sequence). The germline V and J ends were trimmed by 4 bases and 2 bases, with 14 bases remaining between them. CDR3 coding DNA: TGTGCCTGGACATTCTCAGGGGTAAACACCGGGGAGCTGTTTTTT. The encoded protein is CAWTFSGVNTGELFF.

The gene calls are TRBV3-1 (or the pseudogene TRBV3-2) and TRBJ1-4; D gene unclear. With 0 bases removed from V and 1 base from J, the gap between germline ends came to 6 bases. The germline V gene encodes CDR1 LGHDT and CDR2 YNNKEL (reference sequence). There are 15 residues in the CDR3. In nucleotides, the CDR3 is TGTGCCAGCAGCCAAGACCCAGGAACTAATGAAAAACTGTTTTTT. Translation gives CASSQDPGTNEKLFF.

J is TRBJ2-2 and V is TRBV9; D possibly corresponds to TRBD2 (6 bases). Germline loops: CDR1 SGDLS, CDR2 YYNGEE. The CDR3 is 15 residues long. Trimming removed 4 bases from V and 4 bases from J, with 14 bases in between. In nucleotides, the CDR3 is TGTGCCAGCAGCCCGGGGGTCCATTCCACCGGGGAGCTGTTTTTT. Translated, it gives CASSPGVHSTGELFF. The variable domain in full, with the rest retrieved from reference TRBV9 and TRBJ2-2, is DSGVTQTPKHLITATGQRVTLRCSPRSGDLSVYWYQQSLDQGLQFLIQYYNGEERAKGNILERFSAQQFPDLHSELNLSSLELGDSALYFCASSPGVHSTGELFFGEGSRLTVL.

The chain employs TRBV7-8 and TRBJ2-7, with D hard to call. CDR1 and CDR2 from the germline V gene are SGHVS and FQNEAQ. CDR3 size: 12 residues. V gave up 7 bases and J gave up 5 bases, with 12 bases separating them. CDR3 DNA sequence: TGTGCCAGCACCGTAGCCGGAGACGAGCAGTACTTC. Translation: CASTVAGDEQYF.

Concerning this clone itself: Distinct nucleotide sequences in the sample also encode this CDR3. This chain links TRBV9 with TRBJ1-2, with D maybe TRBD1 (6 bases). Germline values: CDR1 SGDLS, CDR2 YYNGEE. This CDR3 comprises 14 residues. The V end was cut by 3 bases, the J end by 2 bases, with 11 bases between. CDR3 nucleotides: TGTGCCAGCAGCGCCTTAGGACAGAACTATGGCTACACCTTC. It translates to CASSALGQNYGYTF. The full variable domain, its missing parts supplied by reference TRBV9 and TRBJ1-2, is DSGVTQTPKHLITATGQRVTLRCSPRSGDLSVYWYQQSLDQGLQFLIQYYNGEERAKGNILERFSAQQFPDLHSELNLSSLELGDSALYFCASSALGQNYGYTFGSGTRLTVV.

The chain combines TRBV6-1 with TRBJ1-3; D unclear. Per the germline V gene, CDR1 is MNHNS and CDR2 is SASEGT. The CDR3 totals 14 residues. V lost 2 bases, J lost 6 bases, and 11 bases lay in between. CDR3 DNA: TGTGCCAGCAGTGAATTTGAGGTAGTAAACACCATATATTTT. Its translation: CASSEFEVVNTIYF.